The 9 T cell receptor beta chains listed next were all sequenced from one sample in a study of T cells expressing NK-cell markers. TCRdb reprocessed the 5' RACE reads and stores each CDR3 protein as one record, lacking DNA. Its clone listing holds roughly 180,000 distinct CDR3 sequences. Sequenced: blood T cells: a sorted CD56 or NKG2C T cell subset, CD4+ or CD8+ T cells, or bulk PBMC T cells (not recorded which). The receptor source for this set is a woman aged 18-69 years in good health.

The chain is built from TRBV12-3 or TRBV12-4 and TRBJ2-5; TCRdb lists TRBD2, though no DNA is available to test this call. The CDR3 spans 17 residues. The chain's CDR3 is CASSSRDLAGREETQYF.

The J gene is TRBJ2-7, the V gene TRBV12-3 or TRBV12-4. CDR3 length equals 15 residues. CDR3 amino acids: CASSLQVLPLYEQYF.

The chain joins TRBV7-9 to TRBJ1-1; TCRdb picks TRBD1, but there is no DNA to check that call. The CDR3 extends over 15 amino acids. Looked up from germline, CDR1 is SEHNR and CDR2 is FQNEAQ (reference sequence). The CDR3 spells CASSFERGRGTEAFF.

The rearrangement links TRBV3-1 to TRBJ2-2. This CDR3 has 16 amino acids. Germline lookup yields CDR1 LGHDT and CDR2 YNNKEL (reference sequence). The CDR3 sequence is CASSQDLGWLTGELFF.

The CDR3: CAISDSSGTDTQYF. J is TRBJ2-3 and V is TRBV10-3; TCRdb names TRBD2, which stays unverified in the absence of DNA. This CDR3 spans 14 amino acids. CDR1 ENHRY and CDR2 SYGVKD come from the germline V gene.

The chain combines TRBV25-1 with TRBJ2-5; the TRBD1 assignment by TCRdb is unverifiable without DNA. This CDR3 is 16 amino acids long. CDR1 and CDR2 from the germline V gene are MGHDK and SYGVNS. The CDR3 loop is CASSELVGNWGETQYF.

This chain uses TRBV7-8 with TRBJ2-1; the D call of TRBD1 rests on TCRdb alone, since no DNA is present to check it. The germline CDR1 and CDR2 sequences are SGHVS and FQNEAQ. The CDR3 has 16 residues. CDR3 amino acids: CASSPRGSEGYNEQFF.

The chain is built from TRBV15 and TRBJ1-1. The CDR3 is 17 amino acids. Germline V CDR1 and CDR2: LNHNV, YYDKDF (reference sequence). CDR3 residues: CATSRGRGPVVNTEAFF. Looking up the rest from reference TRBV15 and TRBJ1-1 gives the full variable domain: DAMVIQNPRYQVTQFGKPVTLSCSQTLNHNVMYWYQQKSSQAPKLLFHYYDKDFNNEADTPDNFQSRRPNTSFCFLDIRSPGLGDTAMYLCATSRGRGPVVNTEAFFGQGTRLTVV.

This rearrangement joins TRBV5-6 to TRBJ2-1; TCRdb's D call, TRBD2, is unchecked because there is no DNA. The germline V gene has CDR1 SGHDT and CDR2 YYEEEE. The CDR3 length is 16 residues. CDR3 sequence: CASSLGASGSRGEQFF. The full variable domain, its missing parts supplied by reference TRBV5-6 and TRBJ2-1, is DAGVTQSPTHLIKTRGQQVTLRCSPKSGHDTVSWYQQALGQGPQFIFQYYEEEERQRGNFPDRFSGHQFPNYSSELNVNALLLGDSALYLCASSLGASGSRGEQFFGPGTRLTVL.